Sequencing of this T cell receptor (beta chain) was carried out in a study of cytomegalovirus exposure and HLA in healthy donors. This clone was observed a few times. As yet, its antigen is unknown. General study findings and limits: It was about 180 TCR beta chains that were listed as cytomegalovirus-associated.

Researchers ran the PCR with 60 Vbeta and 13 Jbeta primers. Method: immunoSEQ multiplex PCR; TCRdb's copy keeps in-frame clones and lacks some. The sample includes approximately 160,000 clones, around 68% of them seen just once. This CDR3 spans 14 amino acids. Germline CDR1 and CDR2: SGHNT and YYREEE (reference sequence). The V gene lost 4 bases and the J gene lost 3 bases, with 10 bases spanning the gap. This sequence joins TRBV5-4 and TRBJ2-2; D might be TRBD2 (5 bases). The sequencing sample was made of PBMCs. The TCR originated in a woman in her thirties or forties in good health and CMV-seropositive. The CDR3 DNA reads as TGTGCCAGCAGCCCGGAGGTAGACACCGGGGAGCTGTTTTTT. Translating gives CASSPEVDTGELFF. Based on the CDR3 plus reference TRBV5-4 and TRBJ2-2, the full variable domain is ETGVTQSPTHLIKTRGQQVTLRCSSQSGHNTVSWYQQALGQGPQFIFQYYREEENGRGNFPPRFSGLQFPNYSSELNVNALELDDSALYLCASSPEVDTGELFFGEGSRLTVL.